This T cell receptor beta chain was recovered during a study of T cell changes during pregnancy in multiple sclerosis. V lost 1 base, J lost 5 bases, and 12 bases lay in between. In germline, CDR1 is SEHNR, CDR2 FQNEAQ (reference sequence). CDR3 length: 15 residues. This table comes from immunoSEQ multiplex PCR, and its TCRdb copy is limited to in-frame clones, with some not included. The sample lists roughly 48,000 clones, approximately 92% occurring once. The chain employs TRBV7-9 and TRBJ2-1; D is possibly TRBD2 (5 bases). The source of this sequence is a female donor in good health, enrolled as a control in a pregnancy study. The specimen comprised CD4+ T cells from peripheral blood mononuclear cells, sampled in the second trimester of pregnancy. Written as DNA, the CDR3 is TGTGCCAGCAGCTTAGTTGGAGCGGAGGACAATGAGCAGTTCTTC. Its protein is CASSLVGAEDNEQFF.